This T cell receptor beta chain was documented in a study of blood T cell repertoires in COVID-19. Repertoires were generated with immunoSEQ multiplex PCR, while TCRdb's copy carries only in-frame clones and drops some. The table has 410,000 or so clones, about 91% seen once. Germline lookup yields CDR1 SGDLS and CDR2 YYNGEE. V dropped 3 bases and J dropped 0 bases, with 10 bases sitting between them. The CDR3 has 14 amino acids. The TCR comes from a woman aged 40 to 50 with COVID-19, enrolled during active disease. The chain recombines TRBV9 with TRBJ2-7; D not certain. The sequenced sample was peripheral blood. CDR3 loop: CASSAGAPSYEQYF. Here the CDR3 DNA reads TGTGCCAGCAGCGCCGGAGCTCCCTCCTACGAGCAGTACTTC.